The T cell receptor (beta chain) described here comes from a study of T cell repertoires in cytomegalovirus infection. The CDR3 runs 14 residues. Germline assignment: CDR1 SGHNT and CDR2 YYREEE (reference sequence). V lost 0 bases and J lost 4, with 10 bases in between. One entry per CDR3 protein results from TCRdb running MiXCR on the reads. The data contain about 460,000 distinct CDR3 sequences, about 11% of them singletons. This clonotype appeared many times. The sample comprised PBMCs. The chain has TRBV5-4 and TRBJ1-1; possibly TRBD1 for D (6 bases). The sequence was obtained from a human donor in good health (CMV status not recorded). Some clones in this sample may be carry-over from other donors' samples. CDR3 region: CASSLEAGVTEAFF. The CDR3 DNA reads as TGTGCCAGCAGCTTGGAGGCAGGGGTCACTGAAGCTTTCTTT.